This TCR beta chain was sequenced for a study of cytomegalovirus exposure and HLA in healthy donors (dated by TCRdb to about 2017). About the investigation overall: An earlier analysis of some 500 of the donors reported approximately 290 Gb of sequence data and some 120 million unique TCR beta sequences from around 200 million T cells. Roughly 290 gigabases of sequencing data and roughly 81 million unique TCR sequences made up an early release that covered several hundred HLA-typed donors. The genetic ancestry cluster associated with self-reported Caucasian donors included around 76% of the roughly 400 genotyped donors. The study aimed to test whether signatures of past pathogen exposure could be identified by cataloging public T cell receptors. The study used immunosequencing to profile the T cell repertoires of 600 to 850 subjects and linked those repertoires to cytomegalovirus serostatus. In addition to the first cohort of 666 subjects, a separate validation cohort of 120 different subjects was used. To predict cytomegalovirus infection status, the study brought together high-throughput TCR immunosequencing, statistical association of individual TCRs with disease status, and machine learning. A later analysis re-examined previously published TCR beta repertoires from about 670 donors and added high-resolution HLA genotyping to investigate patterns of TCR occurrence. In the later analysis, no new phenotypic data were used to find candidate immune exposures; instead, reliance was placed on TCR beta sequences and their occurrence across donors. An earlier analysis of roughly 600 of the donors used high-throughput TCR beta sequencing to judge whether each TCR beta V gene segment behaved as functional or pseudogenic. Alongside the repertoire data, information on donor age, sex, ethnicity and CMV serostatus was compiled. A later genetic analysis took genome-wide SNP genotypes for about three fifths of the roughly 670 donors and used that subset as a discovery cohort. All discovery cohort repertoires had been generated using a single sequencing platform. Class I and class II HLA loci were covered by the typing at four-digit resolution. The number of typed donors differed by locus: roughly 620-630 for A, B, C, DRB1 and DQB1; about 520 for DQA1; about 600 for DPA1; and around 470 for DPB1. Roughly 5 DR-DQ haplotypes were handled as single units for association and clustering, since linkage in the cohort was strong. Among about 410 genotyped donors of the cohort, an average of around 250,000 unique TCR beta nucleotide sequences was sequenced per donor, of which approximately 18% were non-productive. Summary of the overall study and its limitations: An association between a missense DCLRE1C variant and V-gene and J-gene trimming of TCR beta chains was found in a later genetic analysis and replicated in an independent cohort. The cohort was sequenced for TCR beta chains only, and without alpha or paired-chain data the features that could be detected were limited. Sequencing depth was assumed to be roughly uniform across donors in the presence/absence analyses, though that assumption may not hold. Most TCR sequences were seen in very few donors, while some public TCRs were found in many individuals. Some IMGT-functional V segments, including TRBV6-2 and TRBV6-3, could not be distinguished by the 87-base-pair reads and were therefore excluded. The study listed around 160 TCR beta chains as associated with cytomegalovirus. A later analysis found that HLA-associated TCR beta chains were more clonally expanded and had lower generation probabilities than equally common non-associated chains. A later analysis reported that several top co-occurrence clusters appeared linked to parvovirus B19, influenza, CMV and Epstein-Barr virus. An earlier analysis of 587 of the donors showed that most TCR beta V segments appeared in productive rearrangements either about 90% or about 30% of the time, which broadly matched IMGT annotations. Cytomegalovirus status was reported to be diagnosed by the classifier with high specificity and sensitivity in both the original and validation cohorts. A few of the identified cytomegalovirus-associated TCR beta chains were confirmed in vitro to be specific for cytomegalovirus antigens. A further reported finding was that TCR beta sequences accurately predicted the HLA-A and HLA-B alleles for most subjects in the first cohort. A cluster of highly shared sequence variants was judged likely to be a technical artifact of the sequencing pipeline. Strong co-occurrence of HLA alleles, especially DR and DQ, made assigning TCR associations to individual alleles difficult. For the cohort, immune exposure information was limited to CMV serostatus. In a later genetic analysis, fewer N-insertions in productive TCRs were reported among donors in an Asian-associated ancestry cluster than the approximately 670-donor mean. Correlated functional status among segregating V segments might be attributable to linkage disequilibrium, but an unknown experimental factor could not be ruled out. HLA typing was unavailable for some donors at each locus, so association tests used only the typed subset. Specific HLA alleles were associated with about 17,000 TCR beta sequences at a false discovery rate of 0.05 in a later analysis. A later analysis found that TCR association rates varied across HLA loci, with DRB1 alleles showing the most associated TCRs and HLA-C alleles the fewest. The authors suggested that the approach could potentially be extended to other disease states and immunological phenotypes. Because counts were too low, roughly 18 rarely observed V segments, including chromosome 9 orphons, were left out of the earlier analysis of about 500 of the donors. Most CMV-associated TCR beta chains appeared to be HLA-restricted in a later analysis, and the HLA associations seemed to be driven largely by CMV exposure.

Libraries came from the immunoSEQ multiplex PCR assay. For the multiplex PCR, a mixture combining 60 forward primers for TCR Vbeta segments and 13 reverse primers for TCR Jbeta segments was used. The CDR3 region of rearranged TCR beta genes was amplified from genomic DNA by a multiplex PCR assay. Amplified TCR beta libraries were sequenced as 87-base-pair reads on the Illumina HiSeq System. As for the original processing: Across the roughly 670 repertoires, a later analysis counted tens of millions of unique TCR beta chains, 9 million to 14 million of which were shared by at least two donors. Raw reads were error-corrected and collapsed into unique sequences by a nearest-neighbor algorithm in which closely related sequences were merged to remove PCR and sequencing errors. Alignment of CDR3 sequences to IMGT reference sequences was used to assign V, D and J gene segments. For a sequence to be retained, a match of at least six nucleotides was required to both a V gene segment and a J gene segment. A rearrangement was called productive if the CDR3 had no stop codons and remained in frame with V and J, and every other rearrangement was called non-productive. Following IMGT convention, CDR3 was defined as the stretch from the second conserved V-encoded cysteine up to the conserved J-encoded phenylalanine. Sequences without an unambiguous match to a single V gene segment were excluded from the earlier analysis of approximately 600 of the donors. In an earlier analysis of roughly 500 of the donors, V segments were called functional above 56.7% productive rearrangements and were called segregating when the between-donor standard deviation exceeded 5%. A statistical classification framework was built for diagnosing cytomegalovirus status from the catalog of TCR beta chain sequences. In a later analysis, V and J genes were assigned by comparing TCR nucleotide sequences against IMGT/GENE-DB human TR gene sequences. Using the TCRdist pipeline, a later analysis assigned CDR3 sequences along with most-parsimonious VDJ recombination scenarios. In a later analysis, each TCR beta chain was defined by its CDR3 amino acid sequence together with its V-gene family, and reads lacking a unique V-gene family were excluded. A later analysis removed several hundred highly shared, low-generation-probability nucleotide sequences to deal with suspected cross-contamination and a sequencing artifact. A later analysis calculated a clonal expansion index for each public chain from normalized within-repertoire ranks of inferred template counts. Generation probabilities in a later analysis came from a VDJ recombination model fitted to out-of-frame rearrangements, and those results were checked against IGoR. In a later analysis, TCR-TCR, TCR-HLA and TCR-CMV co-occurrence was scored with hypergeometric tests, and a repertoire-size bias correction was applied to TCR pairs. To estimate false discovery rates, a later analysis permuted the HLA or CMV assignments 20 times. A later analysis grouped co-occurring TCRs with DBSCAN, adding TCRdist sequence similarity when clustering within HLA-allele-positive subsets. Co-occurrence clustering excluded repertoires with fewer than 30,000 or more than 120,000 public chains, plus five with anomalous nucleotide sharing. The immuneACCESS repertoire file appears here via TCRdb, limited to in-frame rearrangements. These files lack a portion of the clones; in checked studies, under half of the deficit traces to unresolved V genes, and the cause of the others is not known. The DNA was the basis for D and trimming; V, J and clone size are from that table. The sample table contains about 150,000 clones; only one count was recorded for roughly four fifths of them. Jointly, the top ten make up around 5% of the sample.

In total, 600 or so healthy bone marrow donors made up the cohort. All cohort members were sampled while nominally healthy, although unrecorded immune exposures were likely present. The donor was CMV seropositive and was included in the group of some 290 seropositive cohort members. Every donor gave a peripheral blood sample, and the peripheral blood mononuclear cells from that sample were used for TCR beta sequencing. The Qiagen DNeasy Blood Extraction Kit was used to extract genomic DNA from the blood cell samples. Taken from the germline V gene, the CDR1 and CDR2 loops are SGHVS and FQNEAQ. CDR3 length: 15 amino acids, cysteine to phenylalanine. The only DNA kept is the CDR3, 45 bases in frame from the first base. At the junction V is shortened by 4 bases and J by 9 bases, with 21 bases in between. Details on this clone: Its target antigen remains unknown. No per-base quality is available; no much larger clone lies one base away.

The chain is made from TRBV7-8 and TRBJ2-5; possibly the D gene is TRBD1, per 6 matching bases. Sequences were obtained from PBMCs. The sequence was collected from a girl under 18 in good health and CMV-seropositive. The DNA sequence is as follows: TGTGCCAGCAGCTCCCGGGACACGATAATGGGGCCCCAGTACTTC. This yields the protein CASSSRDTIMGPQYF.